A single T cell receptor beta chain is shown here with its context. The target antigen is unknown. The data were produced by immunoSEQ multiplex PCR, yet TCRdb's version contains in-frame clones alone and is incomplete. The table has about 92,000 clones, about 93% seen once. The data were obtained in a study of graft-versus-host responses after intestinal transplantation. The study's findings and limits: GvH clones were found in recipient marrow; some appeared first in ileum or blood. With peak circulating GvH clone levels came an association with early post-transplant HvG declines.

CDR1 and CDR2 (germline): MNHEY, SVGAGI. Trimming removed 5 bases from V and 5 bases from J; junction bases left unmatched: 8. The CDR3 is 14 residues long. The V call is TRBV6-5, the J call TRBJ2-5; 7 bases are shared with TRBD2. The sample in question was unstimulated CD8+ T cells sorted from spleen or lymph node cells, obtained before intestinal transplant. The receptor's source is a human donor who received an intestinal transplant. The CDR3 nucleotides are TGTGCCAGCAGTCGTCCCGTGGGGGGGGAGACCCAGTACTTC. Translation gives CASSRPVGGETQYF.